The following is a T cell receptor beta chain sequence with its context. The entry originates in a study of blood T cell repertoires in COVID-19. The CDR3 contains 14 residues. V shed 5 bases, J shed 1 base, and the junction held 4 bases outside the gene matches. Germline V gives CDR1 SNHLY, CDR2 FYNNEI. The table came from immunoSEQ multiplex PCR; TCRdb's copy has only in-frame clones and leaves some out. The table lists 150,000 to 200,000 clones, 80% to 90% of them singletons, with 1.5% to 2% in the top ten. The chain carries TRBV2 and TRBJ1-1; TRBD1 aligns across 7 bases. Sequenced input: peripheral blood. The source of this sequence is a man between 18 and 35 years old who had recovered from COVID-19. CDR3 bases: TGTGCCAGCAGTTTACAGGGGACGAACACTGAAGCTTTCTTT. Its protein is CASSLQGTNTEAFF.